The 2 T cell receptor beta chains listed next were all sequenced from one sample in a study of breast tumors, draining lymph nodes, adjacent tissues. In TCRdb, the multiplex PCR reads were re-called with MiXCR into one record per CDR3 protein. The sample lists roughly 21,000 distinct CDR3 sequences, about half occurring once. The sample taken for sequencing was breast tumor tissue. The receptors were gathered from a female donor with breast cancer. Some clones in this sample may be carry-over from other donors' samples.

This clonotype was seen a single time. The chain combines TRBV28 with TRBJ1-5; 10 positions match TRBD1. The CDR3 is made up of 16 amino acids. Germline values: CDR1 MDHEN, CDR2 SYDVKM. J was trimmed by 2 bases and V by 3 bases; bases with no gene match: 4. Here the CDR3 DNA reads TGTGCCAGCAGTTTGGGACAGGGGATCGGCAATCAGCCCCAGCATTTT. Translating it yields CASSLGQGIGNQPQHF.

This clonotype is medium-sized (0.01 to 0.1%). This chain uses TRBV6-6 with TRBJ1-2; no definite D call. The CDR3 has 12 amino acids. Germline assignment: CDR1 MNHNY and CDR2 SVGAGI (reference sequence). The V gene lost 2 bases and the J gene lost 4 bases, with 5 bases spanning the gap. Here the CDR3 DNA reads TGTGCCAGCAGTTACGAGTCCTATGGCTACACCTTC. This encodes CASSYESYGYTF.